The 8 T cell receptor beta chains below were found in one sample sequenced in a study of identical twins (dated by TCRdb to the mid-2010s). Receptors were amplified or captured by 5' RACE. Sequencing was performed on an Illumina HiSeq 2000. The public sequencing data were trimmed at Q25 with fastp and processed into clonotypes with MiXCR by TCRdb, which kept only in-frame beta chains. Every entry covers one CDR3 protein and lists the most common genes and DNA from its rows. For this sample the table gives some 660,000 distinct CDR3 sequences, of which under 9% were detected only once. The top ten clones comprise about 0.98% of the sample. The same sample was also studied in work on yellow fever vaccine responses in identical twins.

The sequenced sample was PBMCs. All receptors derive from a woman in her late teens or twenties in good health.

J is TRBJ2-7 and V is TRBV19; D is perhaps TRBD2 (6 bases). The germline V gene has CDR1 LNHDA and CDR2 SQIVND (reference sequence). CDR3 size: 16 residues. V lost 4 bases and J 2 bases, leaving 18 bases between the germline ends. CDR3 DNA sequence: TGTGCCAGTAGTACCCAGGGAGGCCCCCTAGCCTACGAGCAGTACTTC. The encoded protein is CASSTQGGPLAYEQYF.

V gene TRBV12-3 or TRBV12-4 combines with J gene TRBJ1-5; D is possibly TRBD1 (6 bases). This CDR3 has 18 amino acids. The V gene lost 3 bases and the J gene lost 3 bases, with 21 bases spanning the gap. CDR3 DNA: TGTGCCAGCAGTTTGGGGGAAGGACAGAGGGGACTCAATCAGCCCCAGCATTTT. It yields the protein CASSLGEGQRGLNQPQHF.

In this sample, this clonotype turned up many times. This chain links TRBV6-5 with TRBJ1-2; the D is unclear. This CDR3 is built from 14 residues. Germline CDR1 is MNHEY and CDR2 is SVGAGI. The V end lost 4 bases, the J end lost 5 bases, and 14 bases lay between the germline ends. The CDR3 bases are TGTGCCAGCAGTTCCCGGACCCCCCCGTATGGCTACACCTTC. Its protein product is CASSSRTPPYGYTF.

The J gene is TRBJ2-3, the V gene TRBV20-1, with 12 bases aligning to TRBD2. J gave up 2 bases and V 0 bases, and 12 bases lay outside the gene matches. The germline gives CDR1 DFQATT, CDR2 SNEGSKA (reference sequence). There are 19 residues in the CDR3. The CDR3 DNA sequence: TGCAGTGCTAGAGATATGAACCTAGCGGGGGGGCTGAACACAGATACGCAGTATTTT. Residues: CSARDMNLAGGLNTDTQYF.

The chain combines TRBV7-2 with TRBJ2-1; D perhaps matches TRBD2 (5 bases). V lost 5 bases to trimming and J lost 12 bases, with 17 bases between them. CDR3 length equals 13 residues. Looked up from germline, CDR1 is SGHTA and CDR2 is FQGNSA. The CDR3 DNA reads TGTGCCAGCAGCCAGTCGGGGTATGGTGGGCAGTTCTTC. It translates to CASSQSGYGGQFF.

About this clonotype itself: A much larger clonotype is one base distant, so this may be a read error. J is TRBJ2-3 and V is TRBV27, with TRBD1 matching over 9 bases. Germline V lookup: CDR1 MNHEY, CDR2 SMNVEV (reference sequence). This CDR3 spans 16 amino acids. With 5 bases clipped from V and 2 bases from J, the junction kept 8 bases outside the gene matches. CDR3 residues: CASSLRTGAHTDTQYF. For the CDR3, the DNA is TGTGCCAGCAGTCTACGGACAGGGGCCCACACAGATACGCAGTATTTT.

The V gene is TRBV19, the J gene TRBJ2-3; D remains unclear. Trimming left V 5 bases short and J 4 bases short, with 10 bases between. Germline V lookup: CDR1 LNHDA, CDR2 SQIVND (reference sequence). There are 13 residues in the CDR3. As DNA, the CDR3 is TGTGCCAGTAGTCCCTTCCTCCCAGATACGCAGTATTTT. Amino acids: CASSPFLPDTQYF.

This clonotype was detected many times. The chain has TRBV7-3 and TRBJ2-7; D perhaps matches TRBD1 (5 bases). The CDR3 loop spans 13 amino acids. Germline V gives CDR1 SGHTA, CDR2 FQGTGA. Trimming left V 5 bases short and J 0 bases short, with 8 bases between. The CDR3 DNA is TGTGCCAGCAGCATGACAGCCTCCTACGAGCAGTACTTC. This codes for CASSMTASYEQYF.